The clone carrying this T cell receptor (beta chain) was recorded many times. The antigen remains unidentified. Diagnosis of hyperthyroidism was new in patients aged 18 to 65, and its duration was under 2 months. Diagnoses rested on clinical symptoms, serum thyroxine and TRAb, thyroid ultrasound and orbital computed tomography. These data come from a study of T cells in Graves' hyperthyroidism and ophthalmopathy. Study findings and constraints: In blood, most of the thyroid clonotypes expanded above 0.001 were also present.

The germline gives CDR1 SGHNT, CDR2 YENEEA. This CDR3 spans 15 amino acids. V lost 6 bases and J lost 4; bases outside the gene matches: 8. Researchers took RNA transcripts and amplified the TCR beta CDR3 regions from them. TCR CDR3 underwent first-round RT-PCR with the HTBI primer set. Via MiXCR, TCRdb re-called the multiplex PCR reads, giving one row per CDR3 protein. The sample holds 300,000 to 350,000 distinct CDR3 sequences, approximately 16% seen once. V usage is TRBV11-3 and J usage is TRBJ1-3; 8 bases match TRBD1. The TCR comes from a man younger than 40 with Graves' hyperthyroidism. Sequences were obtained from blood. The CDR3: CASSTGQGLGNTIYF. CDR3 coding DNA: TGTGCCAGCAGTACAGGACAGGGCCTCGGAAACACCATATATTTT. Full variable domain (missing parts from reference TRBV11-3 and TRBJ1-3): EAGVVQSPRYKIIEKKQPVAFWCNPISGHNTLYWYLQNLGQGPELLIRYENEEAVDDSQLPKDRFSAERLKGVDSTLKIQPAELGDSAVYLCASSTGQGLGNTIYFGEGSWLTVV.